The sequence of this T cell receptor beta chain was determined in a study of T cell repertoires in aging, cancer and after chemotherapy. Amplification of TCR beta used genomic DNA extracted from peripheral blood. The CDR3 is 14 residues long. CDR1 is SGHDT and CDR2 is YYEEEE in the germline V gene. V lost 2 bases to trimming and J lost 4 bases, with 10 bases between them. Multiplex touch-down PCR with TRB-A/B primers amplified rearranged V-D-J TRB sequences. In TCRdb, the multiplex PCR reads were re-called with MiXCR into one record per CDR3 protein. There are roughly 18,000 distinct CDR3 sequences in the sample; approximately 40% occur only once, and approximately 17% lies in the top ten. This clonotype turned up a few times.

Sequencing input: blood. The TCR sequence derives from a human donor with a solid tumor. V gene TRBV5-6 combines with J gene TRBJ2-1; D is unresolved. The CDR3 DNA sequence: TGTGCCAGCAGCTTCGGCAACACTTACAATGAGCAGTTCTTC. Protein product: CASSFGNTYNEQFF.